This T cell receptor (beta chain) was profiled in a study of blood T cell repertoires in COVID-19. Germline V gene lookup returns CDR1 ENHRY and CDR2 SYGVKD. The CDR3 is 17 amino acids. J lost 3 bases, V lost 2 bases, and 9 bases had no gene match. The assay was immunoSEQ multiplex PCR, and TCRdb's table has in-frame clones only and misses some. The sample lists about 120,000 clones, around 80% occurring once. The sequence came from a man between 60 and 70 years old with active or convalescent COVID-19. The specimen sequenced was peripheral blood. V usage is TRBV10-3 and J usage is TRBJ2-5; TRBD2 matches 10 bases. The CDR3 spells CAISEGTASGSKETQYF. CDR3 nucleotides: TGTGCCATCAGTGAGGGAACGGCTAGCGGGAGTAAAGAGACCCAGTACTTC.